This entry features one T cell receptor beta chain sequence. What antigen it recognizes has not been identified. Qualities for individual bases were not recorded, and no much larger clone is one base off. The patients picked for sequencing were ones in whom flow cytometry had shown an expansion of CD8+CD57+ cells. Severe acquired aplastic anemia was diagnosed in all patients according to International Study of Aplastic Anemia and Agranulocytosis and Camitta criteria. No therapy had been received by the patients at the time of blood sampling. In this study, sorted CD4+ and CD8+ T cells from the blood of healthy subjects and of severe aplastic anemia patients had their TCR repertoires deep-sequenced. Patients were enrolled in the USA under clinicaltrials.gov protocols 00001620, 01623167, 00001397, 00071045, 00081523 and 00961064. Ficoll-Paque density gradient centrifugation was used to isolate peripheral blood mononuclear cells. CD4+ and CD8+ T cells were sorted by FACS or magnetic beads before DNA extraction.

The data were taken from a study of CD8+CD57+ T cells in acquired aplastic anemia (dated by TCRdb to the late 2010s). Study-wide context: Extracted DNA from sorted CD4+ and CD8+ cells averaged approximately 3 ug, ranging from roughly 0.17 to 27.4 ug. A CD8+CD57+ expansion meant a frequency higher than the mean frequency seen in healthy subjects.

Profiling of TCR beta VDJ combinations and CDR3 sequences used genomic DNA as the template. TCR repertoire sequencing was run on an Illumina HiSeq 2000. The original pipeline was this. TRBV/TRBJ rearrangement plots, CDR3 size and DJ length profiles, and Simpson's diversity index were used to assess repertoires. Whichever DNA sequence was most abundant in the deep sequencing data was defined as the immunodominant clone. CDR3 amino acid sequences were screened for sharing across subjects and compared with published repertoires and the VDJdb database. TCRdb redid the processing of the public reads, applying fastp at Q25 and MiXCR, and retained in-frame beta chains. Every distinct CDR3 protein forms one entry, paired with its most common genes and DNA. TCRdb, not the original authors, processed these V and J calls. This sample gives 75,000 to 80,000 distinct CDR3 sequences in total; under 80% of them show up just once. The leading ten clones occupy approximately 81% of the sample.

The full study reports these points: Roughly 29 CD8+ CDR3 sequences were found in both patients and controls but appeared to be highly expressed in patients and within the immunodominant clones of the patients. Between patients and healthy controls, no significant difference in CD8+ Simpson's diversity was found (P=0.060).

Sequencing was carried out using sorted CD4+, CD8+, or CD8+CD57+ T cells (not recorded which) from PBMCs. The source is a human donor with aplastic anemia.

CDR3 reads: CASRSSGDTGELFF. The base sequence is TGTGCCAGCAGGTCATCTGGGGACACCGGGGAGCTGTTTTTT. The chain is encoded by TRBV7-9 joined to TRBJ2-2, with the D gene uncertain. There are 14 amino acids in the CDR3, from cysteine to phenylalanine inclusive. The entry retains the CDR3 DNA only, 42 bases that are in frame from base 1. V is reduced by 6 bases and J by 3 bases, leaving a spacing of 11 bases between them. The germline V gene (reference sequence) specifies SEHNR as CDR1 and FQNEAQ as CDR2.